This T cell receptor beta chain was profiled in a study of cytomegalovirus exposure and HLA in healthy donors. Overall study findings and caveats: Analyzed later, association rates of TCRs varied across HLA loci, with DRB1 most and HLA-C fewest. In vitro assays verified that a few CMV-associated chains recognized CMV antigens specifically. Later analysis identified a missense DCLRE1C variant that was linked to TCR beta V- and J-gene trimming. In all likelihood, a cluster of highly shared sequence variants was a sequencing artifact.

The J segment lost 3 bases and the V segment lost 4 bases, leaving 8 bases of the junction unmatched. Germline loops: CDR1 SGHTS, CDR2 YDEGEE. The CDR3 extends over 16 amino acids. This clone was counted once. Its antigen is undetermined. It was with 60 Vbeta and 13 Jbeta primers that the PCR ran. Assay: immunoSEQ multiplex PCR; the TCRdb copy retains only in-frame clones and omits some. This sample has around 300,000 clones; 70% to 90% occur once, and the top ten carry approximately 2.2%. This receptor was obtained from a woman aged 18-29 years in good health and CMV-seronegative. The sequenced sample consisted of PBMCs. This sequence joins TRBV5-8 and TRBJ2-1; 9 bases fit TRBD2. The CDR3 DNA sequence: TGTGCCAGCAGCCTTCTTAGCGGGGGCGGCTACAATGAGCAGTTCTTC. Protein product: CASSLLSGGGYNEQFF.